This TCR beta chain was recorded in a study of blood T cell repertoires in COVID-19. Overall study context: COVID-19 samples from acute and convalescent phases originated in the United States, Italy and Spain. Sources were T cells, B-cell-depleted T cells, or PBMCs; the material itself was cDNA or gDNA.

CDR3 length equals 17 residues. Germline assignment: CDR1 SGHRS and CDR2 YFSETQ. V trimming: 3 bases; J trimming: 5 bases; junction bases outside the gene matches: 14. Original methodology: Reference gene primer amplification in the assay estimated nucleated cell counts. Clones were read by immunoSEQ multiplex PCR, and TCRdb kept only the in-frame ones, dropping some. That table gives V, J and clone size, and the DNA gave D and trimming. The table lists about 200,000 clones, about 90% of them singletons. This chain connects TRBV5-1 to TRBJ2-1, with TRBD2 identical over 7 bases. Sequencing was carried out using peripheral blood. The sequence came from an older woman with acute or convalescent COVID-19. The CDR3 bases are TGCGCCAGCAGCTCCTCGGCGGCGGGAGTCATGAACAATGAGCAGTTCTTC. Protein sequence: CASSSSAAGVMNNEQFF.